This TCR beta chain emerged from a study of blood T cell repertoires in COVID-19. On the study more broadly: From the United States, Italy and Spain came samples of acute and convalescent COVID-19.

The germline CDR1 and CDR2 sequences are GTSNPN and SVGIG (reference sequence). This CDR3 has 15 residues. The V gene lost 1 base and the J gene lost 1 base, with 11 bases spanning the gap. The table came from immunoSEQ multiplex PCR; TCRdb's copy has only in-frame clones and leaves some out. The table records 150,000 to 200,000 clones, roughly nine tenths of them present only once. Sequencing used peripheral blood. V usage is TRBV30 and J usage is TRBJ1-5; perhaps TRBD1 as D (5 bases). This sequence was found in a man in his fifties or sixties with acute or convalescent COVID-19. As DNA, the CDR3 is TGTGCCTGGAGTGAGGACACTGGAAGCAATCAGCCCCAGCATTTT. Translation: CAWSEDTGSNQPQHF.